The 13 T cell receptor beta chains below were found in one sample sequenced in a study of T cells after yellow fever vaccination. TCRdb itself ran the 5' RACE reads through MiXCR, one entry per CDR3 protein. The sample records just over 300,000 distinct CDR3 sequences, around 4% being singletons. Sequenced here: PBMCs, sampled on the day of the yellow fever booster vaccination. The receptor set was obtained from a man younger than 35 who received the YFV17D yellow fever vaccine.

The DNA for the CDR3 is TGTGCCAGCAGCCCCCCCCTAGGGACAAGCTCACCCCTCCACTTT. Translated, it gives CASSPPLGTSSPLHF. The chain couples TRBV7-2 to TRBJ1-6; weak D call: TRBD1 (6 bases). CDR3 length: 15 amino acids. V lost 5 bases and J 10 bases, leaving 18 bases between the germline ends. Per the germline V gene, CDR1 is SGHTA and CDR2 is FQGNSA.

The chain joins TRBV7-2 to TRBJ1-3; tentatively, D is TRBD1 (6 bases). The CDR3 has 15 residues. Per germline, CDR1 SGHTA and CDR2 FQGNSA. V lost 1 base to trimming and J lost 4 bases, with 11 bases between them. The CDR3 protein is CASSLVAGAGNTIYF. CDR3 coding DNA: TGTGCCAGCAGCTTAGTTGCAGGGGCCGGAAACACCATATATTTT.

The chain recombines TRBV7-2 with TRBJ2-3; 9 nucleotides agree with TRBD2. With V trimmed by 1 base and J by 5 bases, 4 bases remained unmatched. Germline values: CDR1 SGHTA, CDR2 FQGNSA. The CDR3 extends over 15 amino acids. The CDR3 sequence: CASSLGRGGGDTQYF. CDR3 DNA sequence: TGTGCCAGCAGCTTAGGGCGGGGGGGCGGAGATACGCAGTATTTT.

V and J are TRBV7-2 and TRBJ2-4; D possibly uses TRBD1 or TRBD2 (6 bases each). Germline loops: CDR1 SGHTA, CDR2 FQGNSA. V was trimmed by 1 base and J by 4 bases, leaving 23 bases between them. The CDR3 consists of 19 residues. CDR3 coding DNA: TGTGCCAGCAGCTTAGAGGCCCATTGGGGGGCAAGAGCAAAAAACATTCAGTACTTC. Its protein product is CASSLEAHWGARAKNIQYF.

Only a few counts were recorded for this clonotype. The rearrangement uses TRBV12-3 or TRBV12-4 and TRBJ2-5; D remains ambiguous. The CDR3 sequence is 13 residues long. V gave up 4 bases and J gave up 1 base, with 7 bases separating them. The CDR3 bases are TGTGCCAGCAGTTCTACACCCCAAGAGACCCAGTACTTC. As protein: CASSSTPQETQYF.

The sample holds a few counts of this clonotype. The chain uses TRBV4-1 and TRBJ2-7, with D possibly TRBD1 on 6 matching bases. Trimming took off 3 bases at V and 4 bases at J, with 16 bases between the two ends. CDR1 MGHRA and CDR2 YSYEKL come from the germline V gene. The CDR3 covers 15 residues. CDR3 in DNA: TGCGCCAGCAGCCAGAACCCCAGGGGCCCGTACGAGCAGTACTTC. This codes for CASSQNPRGPYEQYF.

The sample holds many counts of this clonotype. The chain combines TRBV7-9 with TRBJ2-1, with 8 bases lining up with TRBD1. Germline V CDR1 and CDR2: SEHNR, FQNEAQ (reference sequence). The CDR3 spans 12 residues. V gave up 5 bases and J gave up 6 bases; unmatched junction bases: 0. CDR3 coding DNA: TGTGCCAGCAGCCAGGGGGCCAATGAGCAGTTCTTC. It yields the protein CASSQGANEQFF.

In its sample, this clonotype was seen a few times. The chain employs TRBV29-1 and TRBJ2-3, with D perhaps TRBD2 (5 bases). Germline CDR1 is SQVTM and CDR2 is ANQGSEA. CDR3 length: 13 amino acids. The V end lost 7 bases, the J end lost 3 bases, and 14 bases lay between the germline ends. In DNA, the CDR3 is TGCAGCGACCTCCGGGGAAGTACAGATACGCAGTATTTT. Its protein product is CSDLRGSTDTQYF.

A few counts support this clonotype. This may arise from a read error, as a much more abundant clone is one base away. J is TRBJ2-1 and V is TRBV5-1; perhaps D is TRBD1 or TRBD2 (6 bases each). Trimming removed 3 bases at V and 0 bases at J, with 10 bases between. The CDR3 has 15 residues. From germline, CDR1 is SGHRS and CDR2 YFSETQ. CDR3 protein: CASSYGGPSYNEQFF. CDR3 DNA: TGCGCCAGCAGCTACGGGGGCCCCTCCTACAATGAGCAGTTCTTC.

This sequence joins TRBV5-4 and TRBJ2-1; D uncertain. The CDR3 covers 13 residues. Germline CDR1 is SGHNT and CDR2 is YYREEE (reference sequence). Trimming removed 0 bases at V and 5 bases at J, with 6 bases between. The CDR3 sequence: CASSLVQNNEQFF. CDR3 DNA sequence: TGTGCCAGCAGCTTGGTTCAGAACAATGAGCAGTTCTTC. Complete variable domain (other parts from reference TRBV5-4 and TRBJ2-1): ETGVTQSPTHLIKTRGQQVTLRCSSQSGHNTVSWYQQALGQGPQFIFQYYREEENGRGNFPPRFSGLQFPNYSSELNVNALELDDSALYLCASSLVQNNEQFFGPGTRLTVL.

This clonotype was counted at least ten times. The chain combines TRBV6-2 or TRBV6-3 with TRBJ2-4; 8 nucleotides agree with TRBD1. The CDR3 is made up of 17 amino acids. Trimming at V came to 2 bases and at J to 2 bases, leaving 8 bases not matched to a gene. Germline assignment: CDR1 MNHEY and CDR2 SVGEGT. For the CDR3, the DNA is TGTGCCAGCAGTTACCCTGACAGGGGAAGGCCCAAAAACATTCAGTACTTC. It yields the protein CASSYPDRGRPKNIQYF.

This CDR3 is CASSHRGGEQFF. Here the CDR3 DNA reads TGCGCCAGCAGCCACCGGGGAGGCGAGCAGTTCTTC. V and J are TRBV4-3 and TRBJ2-1; the D gene is possibly TRBD2 (6 bases). The CDR3 consists of 12 residues. Trimming took off 3 bases at V and 10 bases at J, with 10 bases between the two ends. CDR1 LGHNA and CDR2 YSLEER come from the germline V gene.

This clonotype has a count of ten or more. The CDR3 here is CASSDRDSVLNEQFF. Written as DNA, the CDR3 is TGCGCCAGCAGCGACCGGGACTCCGTATTAAATGAGCAGTTCTTC. The gene calls are TRBV4-1 and TRBJ2-1; possibly TRBD2 for D (6 bases). Germline lookup yields CDR1 MGHRA and CDR2 YSYEKL. V was cut by 5 bases and J by 7 bases, with 18 bases left in between. The CDR3 runs to 15 residues.